This T cell receptor (beta chain) was sequenced in a study of control samples from healthy donors and cancer patients. Measured with immunoSEQ multiplex PCR; TCRdb has only the in-frame clones, and not every one. The sample consists of under 450,000 clones, more than 80% of them appearing once. V lost 0 bases, J lost 8 bases, and 9 bases stayed unmatched. The V gene's germline CDR1 is SGDLS and CDR2 YYNGEE. The CDR3 sequence is 16 residues long. The sample taken for sequencing was PBMCs. This chain uses TRBV9 with TRBJ1-4, with 8 bases aligning to TRBD1. The sequence derives from a man between 35 and 55 years old with head and neck cancer. The CDR3 reads CASSVEGQGGKEKLFF. CDR3 nucleotides: TGTGCCAGCAGCGTAGAAGGACAGGGAGGAAAGGAAAAACTGTTTTTT.